This is a list of T cell receptor beta chains from one sample in a study of radiation and T cells in renal cell carcinoma. The protocol was immunoSEQ multiplex PCR, while the TCRdb copy is restricted to in-frame clones and leaves out a portion. The sample holds 70,000 to 80,000 clones, 80% to 90% seen once. The source material was blood, sampled from a patient whose treatment included radiotherapy and nephrectomy. These receptors were obtained from a woman aged 45-65 years with renal cell carcinoma. The CDR3 runs from the conserved cysteine through the conserved F or W. The order of the fields is J gene, D gene, V gene, clone size, CDR3 protein, CDR3 DNA. D genes are given only for firm matches. Some rows have no size entry. The others give once, few or many, or a class for an expanded clone.

>TRBJ1-3|-|TRBV9|-
CASSVGRGKAGNTIYF
TGTGCCAGCAGCGTAGGCCGGGGTAAGGCTGGAAACACCATATATTTT
>TRBJ1-1|-|TRBV28|-
CASTQSRTKSWNTEAFF
TGTGCCAGCACTCAATCCCGCACGAAATCTTGGAACACTGAAGCTTTCTTT
>TRBJ2-3|-|TRBV2|-
CASVGLLRTDTQYF
TGTGCCAGCGTAGGGCTTCTTCGCACAGATACGCAGTATTTT
>TRBJ2-2|TRBD1|TRBV11-3|-
CASSRTGNTGELFF
TGTGCCAGCAGCCGGACAGGGAACACCGGGGAGCTGTTTTTT
>TRBJ1-2|-|TRBV11-2|-
CASSLGGYRSNYGYTF
TGTGCCAGCAGCTTGGGGGGATACAGATCTAACTATGGCTACACCTTC
>TRBJ2-7|-|TRBV4-2|-
CASSLGTPAYEQYF
TGTGCCAGCAGCTTGGGGACCCCCGCCTACGAGCAGTACTTC
>TRBJ2-7|TRBD1|TRBV5-1|-
CASRPGTGAYEQYF
TGCGCCAGCAGGCCCGGGACAGGGGCCTACGAGCAGTACTTC
>TRBJ2-2|-|TRBV19|-
CASNTGFSGELFF
TGTGCCAGTAATACAGGGTTTAGCGGGGAGCTGTTTTTT
>TRBJ1-5|-|TRBV28|-
CASRANQPQHF
TGTGCCAGCAGAGCGAATCAGCCCCAGCATTTT
>TRBJ2-7|-|TRBV28|-
CATRLTLATAEQYF
TGTGCCACACGCCTGACCCTGGCGACGGCCGAGCAGTACTTC
>TRBJ1-6|-|TRBV5-6|-
CASSPMIEYYNSPLHF
TGTGCCAGCAGCCCTATGATTGAGTACTATAATTCACCCCTCCACTTT
>TRBJ2-5|-|TRBV19|-
CASSDSWAEQETQYF
TGTGCCAGTAGTGATAGCTGGGCAGAACAAGAGACCCAGTACTTC
>TRBJ2-1|-|TRBV6-5|-
CASSSQPSIRHNEQFF
TGTGCCAGCAGTTCCCAACCTTCGATACGGCACAATGAGCAGTTCTTC
>TRBJ2-3|-|TRBV6-1|-
CASSHYSFSTDTQYF
TGTGCCAGCAGTCATTACTCGTTCTCCACAGATACGCAGTATTTT
>TRBJ1-2|-|TRBV5-6|-
CASTPGSSYGYTF
TGTGCCAGCACCCCGGGCAGCTCCTATGGCTACACCTTC
>TRBJ1-1|-|TRBV9|-
CASSVALNTEAFF
TGTGCCAGCAGCGTAGCTCTGAACACTGAAGCTTTCTTT
>TRBJ2-7|TRBD2|TRBV7-2|once
CASSLLAGVSTYEQYF
TGTGCCAGCAGCCTACTAGCGGGAGTTTCCACCTACGAGCAGTACTTC
>TRBJ1-1|TRBD1|TRBV5-5|once
CASSLSGRGMNTEAFF
TGTGCCAGCAGCTTGTCCGGCAGGGGGATGAACACTGAAGCTTTCTTT
>TRBJ1-5|-|TRBV2|-
CASSEALWGQPQHF
TGTGCCAGCAGTGAAGCGCTGTGGGGTCAGCCCCAGCATTTT
>TRBJ1-1|TRBD1|TRBV6-5|-
CASSRDRRIAEAFF
TGTGCCAGCAGTCGGGACAGGAGGATCGCTGAAGCTTTCTTT
>TRBJ2-3|-|TRBV27|-
CASSLSTGTDTQYF
TGTGCCAGCAGTTTATCGACAGGCACAGATACGCAGTATTTT
>TRBJ2-1|-|TRBV19|few
CASSMQGLNNEQFF
TGTGCCAGTAGTATGCAGGGTTTAAACAATGAGCAGTTCTTC
>TRBJ2-2|-|TRBV6-5|-
CASRDSNTGELFF
TGTGCCAGCAGGGACAGTAACACCGGGGAGCTGTTTTTT
>TRBJ1-3|TRBD1|TRBV6-5|-
CASSYRGGTGNTIYF
TGTGCCAGCAGCTACAGGGGAGGTACTGGAAACACCATATATTTT
>TRBJ2-6|TRBD1|TRBV19|-
CASSIRKGATGANVLTF
TGTGCCAGTAGTATTCGGAAGGGGGCGACTGGGGCCAACGTCCTGACTTTC
>TRBJ2-1|TRBD1|TRBV27|-
CASSPIYQWGDRGRNNEQFF
TGTGCCAGCAGTCCAATATACCAATGGGGGGACAGGGGGAGGAACAATGAGCAGTTCTTC
>TRBJ2-1|TRBD1|TRBV28|-
CASSPPGQENNEQFF
TGTGCCAGCAGTCCCCCGGGACAGGAAAACAATGAGCAGTTCTTC
>TRBJ1-2|-|TRBV5-1|-
CASNDNREDGYTF
TGCGCCAGCAACGATAACAGGGAGGACGGCTACACCTTC
>TRBJ2-7|-|TRBV28|-
CASSLKGGTYEQYF
TGTGCCAGCAGTTTGAAAGGCGGGACCTACGAGCAGTACTTC
>TRBJ2-7|-|TRBV5-1|-
CASSSGHATYEQYF
TGCGCCAGCAGCTCGGGCCACGCTACCTACGAGCAGTACTTC
>TRBJ2-2|-|TRBV7-2|-
CASSLSRARSGELFF
TGTGCCAGCAGCTTAAGTAGGGCGCGTTCCGGGGAGCTGTTTTTT
>TRBJ2-3|TRBD2|TRBV5-1|once
CASSSLAGGTDTQYF
TGCGCCAGCAGCTCCTTAGCGGGGGGGACAGATACGCAGTATTTT
>TRBJ1-5|-|TRBV7-2|-
CASSLAEVGVRQPQHF
TGTGCCAGCAGCTTAGCGGAGGTGGGAGTTCGTCAGCCCCAGCATTTT
>TRBJ2-7|-|TRBV28|-
CASTVEAGRAYEQYF
TGTGCCAGCACCGTGGAGGCGGGACGAGCCTACGAGCAGTACTTC
>TRBJ2-2|-|TRBV19|once
CASSIKVGRQKPTGELFF
TGTGCCAGTAGTATTAAGGTTGGGAGGCAGAAACCTACCGGGGAGCTGTTTTTT
>TRBJ1-1|-|TRBV5-1|-
CASSPVGTSASEAFF
TGCGCCAGCAGCCCTGTTGGGACGTCGGCTTCTGAAGCTTTCTTT
>TRBJ2-5|-|TRBV5-1|-
CASSHPGADPTGTQYF
TGCGCCAGCAGCCACCCCGGGGCCGACCCCACGGGGACCCAGTACTTC
>TRBJ2-7|TRBD1|TRBV6-1|-
CASILGQGGSYEQYF
TGTGCCAGCATCCTTGGACAGGGGGGCTCCTACGAGCAGTACTTC